This record covers a single T cell receptor beta chain. These data come from a study of CD8+CD57+ T cells in acquired aplastic anemia. CDR3 size: 18 residues. J was trimmed by 5 bases and V by 4 bases; bases with no gene match: 15. The V gene's germline CDR1 is SGHTA and CDR2 FQGTGA. For CDR3 and TCR beta VDJ profiling, genomic DNA was the template used. TCRdb reanalysed the reads using MiXCR and keeps one entry per CDR3 protein. The table lists a few hundred thousand distinct CDR3 sequences, roughly 33% of them singletons. This rearrangement joins TRBV7-3 to TRBJ2-2, with TRBD2 matching over 8 bases. The receptor was isolated from a human donor in good health, serving as a control. Material: sorted CD4+, CD8+, or CD8+CD57+ T cells (not recorded which) from PBMCs. The CDR3 DNA is TGTGCCAGCAGCTCCCACCCGTGGGCGGGAGGATGGACCGGGGAGCTGTTTTTT. It translates to CASSSHPWAGGWTGELFF.